These T cell receptor beta chains were read from a single sample in a study of shared clonotypes between healthy human individuals. The assay was immunoSEQ multiplex PCR, and TCRdb's table has in-frame clones only and misses some. The table shows just over 2,000,000 clones, with around 95% occurring only once. The sample was naive CD4+ T cells sorted from blood. These receptors all stem from a man in his late teens or twenties in good health. Each CDR3 is given with its conserved first and last residue.

v_gene: TRBV25-1; CDR3aa: CASWGQGIATDTQYF
v_gene: TRBV6-1; CDR3aa: CASSYRQEQYF
v_gene: TRBV6-5; CDR3aa: CASSYGPCHF
v_gene: TRBV4-1; CDR3aa: CASSQEVSASPYYEQYF
v_gene: TRBV7-3; CDR3aa: CASSPQGGGIDTQYF
v_gene: TRBV6-6; CDR3aa: CASSPPGGPSGNTIYF
v_gene: TRBV6-5; CDR3aa: CASSRRLAGTDTQYF
v_gene: TRBV10-3; CDR3aa: CAISPLAGLNTGELFF
v_gene: TRBV10-3; CDR3aa: CAISESGTVYGYTF
v_gene: TRBV18; CDR3aa: CASSPAGSGRTNTGELFF
v_gene: TRBV4-1; CDR3aa: CASSLREEHYEQYF
v_gene: TRBV7-2; CDR3aa: CASSPGTSAPRDTQYF
v_gene: TRBV30; CDR3aa: CAWSVVRTSGIQETQYF
v_gene: TRBV6-5; CDR3aa: CASSYSRQGGFYEQYF
v_gene: TRBV28; CDR3aa: CASSHPWMDGYEQYF
v_gene: TRBV9; CDR3aa: CASSLRGDRVNTDTQYF
v_gene: TRBV5-1; CDR3aa: CASSLGGLALQETQYF
v_gene: TRBV2; CDR3aa: CASSDFPAHYEQYF
v_gene: TRBV5-1; CDR3aa: CASSLGGSSNQPQHF
v_gene: TRBV10-3; CDR3aa: CAIRGSIDQPQHF
v_gene: TRBV5-4; CDR3aa: CASSLAVRRDYGYTF
v_gene: TRBV6-4; CDR3aa: CASSGERAQPQHF
v_gene: TRBV20-1; CDR3aa: CSAPLGNVLTF
v_gene: TRBV11-2; CDR3aa: CASSSLGLNPYEQYF
v_gene: TRBV16; CDR3aa: CASSQSLQGAGSPLHF
v_gene: TRBV19; CDR3aa: CASSNLYRGPGQPQHF
v_gene: TRBV6-6; CDR3aa: CASSYRGQGSTEQFF
v_gene: TRBV19; CDR3aa: CASSPRQGSSPLHF
v_gene: TRBV5-1; CDR3aa: CASSPGTGFTGANVLTF
v_gene: TRBV30; CDR3aa: CAWRVQETQYF
v_gene: TRBV6-1; CDR3aa: CASQPSSSGNTIYF
v_gene: TRBV5-1; CDR3aa: CASKGQGFYEQYF
v_gene: TRBV10-3; CDR3aa: CAISERQGPYEQYF
v_gene: TRBV11-2; CDR3aa: CASSLEVAYEQYF
v_gene: TRBV2; CDR3aa: CASSVLGTGRNTGELFF
v_gene: TRBV7-9; CDR3aa: CASSLGGTSGSSVATQYF
v_gene: TRBV6-5; CDR3aa: CASISRGMNTEAFF
v_gene: TRBV27; CDR3aa: CASSLSTGKPYEQYF
v_gene: TRBV4-1; CDR3aa: CASSQDTENQKTQYF
v_gene: TRBV7-3; CDR3aa: CASSLSGGGGPNYGYTF
v_gene: TRBV7-2; CDR3aa: CASSRSVSIYNEQFF